Each of the 12 T cell receptor beta chains below was sequenced from the same sample in a study of T cells in women clearing cervical HPV infection. Assay: immunoSEQ multiplex PCR; the TCRdb copy retains only in-frame clones and omits some. The listing contains about 31,000 clones. The sequencing input was blood buffy coat. The source of these receptors is a woman aged 18 to 69 with a cervical HPV16 infection that either progressed to CIN3+ or cleared (not recorded which).

The chain's CDR3 is CSAASGWLPSSYNSPLHF. CDR3 bases read: TGCAGTGCTGCTAGCGGGTGGCTGCCTAGCTCCTATAATTCACCC. The chain uses TRBV20-1 and TRBJ1-6; no firm D call. With the read ending 3 residues before the CDR3 end, the germline J gene is used to fill in that end. Germline V lookup: CDR1 DFQATT, CDR2 SNEGSKA (reference sequence). The V end was cut by 5 bases, the J end by 0 bases, with 20 bases between. The CDR3 is 18 amino acids.

A remark on this clone: The missing CDR3 end, 3 residues past where the read stops, is filled in from the germline J gene. The chain links TRBV19 to TRBJ1-5; D not certain. The CDR3 extends over 14 amino acids. In germline, CDR1 is LNHDA, CDR2 SQIVND (reference sequence). V shed 7 bases and J shed 0 bases, with 10 bases lying between them. The CDR3 region is CASTMAGSNQPQHF. CDR3 bases read: TGTGCCAGTACCATGGCAGGTAGCAATCAGCCC.

Regarding this clone: The read halts 3 residues ahead of the CDR3 end, with the missing end drawn from the germline J gene. V gene TRBV28 combines with J gene TRBJ1-1, with 7 bases matching TRBD1. With 4 bases clipped from V and 4 bases from J, the junction kept 9 bases outside the gene matches. Per germline, CDR1 MDHEN and CDR2 SYDVKM. The CDR3 covers 15 residues. CDR3 sequence reads: CASSSVQGGGTEAFF. Incomplete CDR3 DNA: TGTGCCAGCAGTTCAGTCCAGGGGGGAGGCACTGAA.

Details on this clone: The read is 3 residues too short to cover the CDR3 end, so that end is filled in from the germline J gene. The V and J genes are TRBV12-5 and TRBJ2-3; 11 positions agree with TRBD2. The V gene's germline CDR1 is LGHNT and CDR2 FRNRAP. Trimming cost V 1 base and J 6 bases; bases outside gene matches: 3. The CDR3 runs to 15 residues. The sequenced part of the CDR3 DNA is TGTGCTAGTGGTTTGGGGACTAGCGGGTTGGATACG. Its translation is CASGLGTSGLDT. The whole CDR3 reads CASGLGTSGLDTQYF.

Measured by frequency, this clone is medium-sized. Coverage ceases 3 residues before the CDR3 finishes, and the germline J gene fills in the end. The chain recombines TRBV29-1 with TRBJ2-5; the D is unclear. Germline loops: CDR1 SQVTM, CDR2 ANQGSEA. V was pared by 3 bases and J by 2 bases, with 10 bases between. This CDR3 spans 13 amino acids. This CDR3 reads CSVDRQTQETQYF. CDR3 bases read: TGCAGCGTTGATAGGCAGACACAAGAGACC.

Concerning this clone: The read ends 3 residues shy of where the CDR3 ends; the end is completed using the germline J gene. This chain uses TRBV20-1 with TRBJ1-4; D might be TRBD1 (5 bases). This CDR3 has 16 amino acids. Germline V lookup: CDR1 DFQATT, CDR2 SNEGSKA (reference sequence). The part of the CDR3 DNA that was read is TGCAGTGCTAGAGGCAGGGCCGGGTCTGGGGCCAACGTA. It codes for CSARGRAGSGANV. The complete CDR3 protein is CSARGRAGSGANVLFF.

Of note for this clone: The DNA ends 3 residues before the CDR3 does, and the rest of the CDR3 is filled in from the germline J gene. The V gene is TRBV11-2, the J gene TRBJ2-7; the D is unclear. Germline lookup yields CDR1 SGHAT and CDR2 FQNNGV. V was clipped by 5 bases and J by 5 bases, with 16 bases between them. The CDR3 has 14 amino acids. CDR3 bases read: TGTGCCAGCAGCCCCTCACTGATGGTCAACGAG. Residues: CASSPSLMVNE. In full, the CDR3 is CASSPSLMVNEQYF.

As for this clone: The missing CDR3 end, 3 residues past where the read stops, is filled in from the germline J gene. The chain has TRBV7-3 and TRBJ2-3; no reliable D call. CDR1 and CDR2 from the germline V gene are SGHTA and FQGTGA. This CDR3 is built from 13 residues. This chain's CDR3 is CASSLGFGETQYF. CDR3 DNA, as far as it was read: TGTGCCAGCAGCTTAGGTTTCGGTGAGACG.

About this clone: The read comes to an end 3 residues before the CDR3 does, leaving the germline J gene to fill in the end. The genes are TRBV7-9 and TRBJ1-1; tentative D call: TRBD1 (5 bases). The CDR3 runs 15 residues. V lost 3 bases and J lost 0, with 11 bases in between. Germline V gene sequence: CDR1 SEHNR, CDR2 FQNEAQ (reference sequence). The CDR3 spells CASSLRGGVNTEAFF. CDR3 bases read: TGTGCCAGCAGCTTGAGGGGTGGGGTGAACACTGAA. Complete variable domain (other parts from reference TRBV7-9 and TRBJ1-1): DTGVSQNPRHKITKRGQNVTFRCDPISEHNRLYWYRQTLGQGPEFLTYFQNEAQLEKSRLLSDRFSAERPKGSFSTLEIQRTEQGDSAMYLCASSLRGGVNTEAFFGQGTRLTVV.

A remark on this clone: The read is 3 residues too short to cover the CDR3 end, so that end is filled in from the germline J gene. The rearrangement uses TRBV7-2 and TRBJ2-7; 10 nucleotides align to TRBD2. With 5 bases clipped from V and 2 bases from J, the junction kept 6 bases outside the gene matches. Germline values: CDR1 SGHTA, CDR2 FQGNSA. This CDR3 is built from 15 residues. CDR3 sequence: CASSRSLAGAYEQYF. Partial CDR3 DNA: TGTGCCAGCAGCCGCTCCCTAGCGGGGGCCTACGAG.

Concerning this clone itself: The read ends 3 residues early relative to the CDR3; the germline J gene fills the gap. The rearrangement uses TRBV20-1 and TRBJ1-2, with D unresolved. Germline CDR1 reads DFQATT; CDR2 reads SNEGSKA (reference sequence). CDR3 length: 13 residues. Trimming left V 1 base short and J 3 bases short, with 9 bases between. CDR3 DNA (partial): TGCAGTGCTAGAGTCCCCAGGTACTATGGC. Residues: CSARVPRYYG. The whole CDR3 sequence is CSARVPRYYGYTF.

As to this clone: The read is 3 residues too short to cover the CDR3 end, so that end is filled in from the germline J gene. The genes are TRBV6-1 and TRBJ1-2; 7 nucleotides align to TRBD1. CDR1 MNHNS and CDR2 SASEGT come from the germline V gene. The CDR3 is 13 amino acids. V lost 4 bases and J lost 1; bases outside the gene matches: 0. CDR3 loop: CASSGQGNYGYTF. CDR3 bases read: TGTGCCAGCAGTGGACAGGGTAACTATGGC.